This T cell receptor beta chain was profiled in a study of cytomegalovirus exposure and HLA in healthy donors. Study background: Earlier sequencing of around 190 million T cells yielded 90 million to 140 million unique TCR beta sequences. Whole-study results and caveats: Sequencing artifact likely explains a cluster of highly shared sequence variants. It was only CMV serostatus that was available as immune exposure information. Prior analysis indicated that the majority of TCR beta V segments exhibited productivity approximately 87% or approximately 30% of the time.

This clone was observed a handful of times. What it binds is unknown. The PCR made use of 60 Vbeta and 13 Jbeta primers. The protocol was immunoSEQ multiplex PCR, while the TCRdb copy is restricted to in-frame clones and leaves out a portion. The sample consists of 95,000 to 100,000 clones, 60% to 75% of them appearing once. CDR1 MNHEY and CDR2 SVGAGI come from the germline V gene. The CDR3 is 14 residues long. Unmatched junction bases numbered 11, after V lost 8 bases and J lost 9 bases. This TCR was sampled from a woman between 40 and 50 years old in good health and CMV-seronegative. This sequence joins TRBV6-5 and TRBJ2-1, with 9 nucleotides matching TRBD1. The specimen was PBMCs. CDR3 region: CASGSGQGMFEQFF. Here the CDR3 DNA reads TGTGCCAGCGGCTCGGGACAGGGTATGTTTGAGCAGTTCTTC.